These 2 T cell receptor beta chains were all obtained from the same sample, sequenced in a study of CD8 T cells in ankylosing spondylitis. Notes on the study in general: A TCR beta motif of roughly 8 highly homologous variants appeared characteristic of ankylosing spondylitis blood.

One entry per CDR3 protein results from TCRdb running MiXCR on the 5' RACE reads. Seen here are some 450,000 distinct CDR3 sequences, approximately 17% observed once, and the top ten hold 0.85% to 1.3%. These TCRs are of unknown antigen specificity. Material for sequencing was blood, either unsorted or a sorted T cell fraction (not recorded which). The receptors stem from a male donor with ankylosing spondylitis.

V gene TRBV20-1 combines with J gene TRBJ2-7; 8 nucleotides agree with TRBD1. V lost 6 bases and J lost 6; bases outside the gene matches: 7. CDR1 DFQATT and CDR2 SNEGSKA come from the germline V gene (reference sequence). The length of the CDR3 is 12 residues. The CDR3 region has the DNA TGCAGTGCCCTCAGGGGGCCGATCGAGCAGTACTTC. Protein: CSALRGPIEQYF.

This clonotype was counted a single time. The CDR3 sequence is CSARGSPRGNTEAFF. The CDR3 bases are TGCAGTGCTAGAGGCTCCCCTCGCGGGAACACTGAAGCTTTCTTT. This chain joins TRBV20-1 and TRBJ1-1; D uncertain. The ends were cut back, 1 base at V and 1 base at J, with 13 bases in the middle. Germline-derived CDR1 and CDR2 are DFQATT and SNEGSKA (reference sequence). This CDR3 has 15 amino acids.